A single sample is the source of the 31 T cell receptor beta chains below, sequenced in a study of T-cell reconstitution after alpha-beta-depleted transplantation in children. The library targeted TCRbeta and was prepared with unique molecular identifiers. One entry per CDR3 protein, called by TCRdb with MiXCR from the PCR reads. Here the sample spans approximately 650,000 distinct CDR3 sequences, roughly 14% being singletons. The starting material was PBMCs, obtained before TCRalphabeta/CD19-depleted stem cell transplant. These receptors were collected from a girl aged 2 to 9 with congenital amegakaryocytic thrombocytopenia, due to receive a stem cell transplant.

This clonotype was seen repeatedly, ten times or more. The chain uses TRBV29-1 and TRBJ1-1, with 8 bases lining up with TRBD1. The CDR3 covers 13 residues. The V gene end was trimmed by 6 bases and the J gene end by 4 bases; junction bases not matched to a gene: 7. Germline V gene data show CDR1 as SQVTM and CDR2 as ANQGSEA. Written as DNA, the CDR3 is TGCAGCGTGTCCCAGGGGGCGGGCACTGAAGCTTTCTTT. Protein: CSVSQGAGTEAFF.

This clonotype was observed a few times. The chain joins TRBV7-3 to TRBJ2-2; D remains ambiguous. Germline V gene sequence: CDR1 SGHTA, CDR2 FQGTGA. The ends were cut back, 3 bases at V and 5 bases at J, with 10 bases in the middle. The CDR3 spans 14 residues. CDR3 region: CASSLIGPTGELFF. CDR3 bases: TGTGCCAGCAGCTTGATCGGACCGACCGGGGAGCTGTTTTTT.

In its sample, this clonotype was seen many times. The gene calls are TRBV5-1 and TRBJ2-1; weak D call: TRBD1 (5 bases). The V gene's germline CDR1 is SGHRS and CDR2 YFSETQ. The length of the CDR3 is 14 residues. V lost 3 bases and J 7 bases, leaving 14 bases between the germline ends. CDR3: CASSWSRVGNEQFF. The CDR3 nucleotides read TGCGCCAGCAGCTGGAGCAGGGTCGGGAATGAGCAGTTCTTC. Filled out from reference TRBV5-1 and TRBJ2-1, the complete variable domain reads KAGVTQTPRYLIKTRGQQVTLSCSPISGHRSVSWYQQTPGQGLQFLFEYFSETQRNKGNFPGRFSGRQFSNSRSEMNVSTLELGDSALYLCASSWSRVGNEQFFGPGTRLTVL.

In this sample, this clonotype turned up many times. CDR3 protein: CASSLGTGAKTQYF. The CDR3 DNA reads TGCGCCAGCAGCTTGGGGACAGGGGCAAAGACCCAGTACTTC. The J gene is TRBJ2-5, the V gene TRBV5-1, with TRBD1 identical over 9 bases. CDR3 length: 14 amino acids. Germline V gene lookup returns CDR1 SGHRS and CDR2 YFSETQ. With V trimmed by 0 bases and J by 6 bases, 3 bases remained unmatched.

J is TRBJ2-1 and V is TRBV7-9, with D possibly TRBD2 on 6 matching bases. The CDR3 has 12 amino acids. Germline-derived CDR1 and CDR2 are SEHNR and FQNEAQ (reference sequence). V lost 7 bases and J lost 9, with 13 bases in between. The CDR3 region has the DNA TGTGCCAGCACCGACGGGAGCGGTGAGCAGTTCTTC. Translated, it gives CASTDGSGEQFF.

This sequence joins TRBV5-1 and TRBJ2-1, with D possibly being TRBD2 (5 bases). This CDR3 contains 11 residues. Trimming pared 7 bases from V and 8 bases from J, leaving 10 bases between. The germline CDR1 and CDR2 sequences are SGHRS and YFSETQ. CDR3 nucleotides: TGCGCCAGCGGTGTCGGGGATGAGCAGTTCTTC. Protein: CASGVGDEQFF.

There are many counts of this clonotype. The chain employs TRBV4-1 and TRBJ2-1; D may correspond to TRBD1 or TRBD2 (6 bases each). Trimming shortened V by 3 bases and J by 9 bases, and 18 bases separated the two germline ends. Germline CDR1 reads MGHRA; CDR2 reads YSYEKL. There are 15 residues in the CDR3. The CDR3 is CASSHRTTKGGEQFF. In DNA, the CDR3 is TGCGCCAGCAGCCACCGGACTACCAAGGGGGGTGAGCAGTTCTTC.

This chain links TRBV28 with TRBJ1-5; 9 nucleotides line up with TRBD1. Germline assignment: CDR1 MDHEN and CDR2 SYDVKM. J lost 0 bases, V lost 10 bases, and 13 bases had no gene match. The CDR3 loop spans 17 amino acids. CDR3 amino acids: CATIKTGGVYSNQPQHF. The CDR3 DNA reads TGTGCCACCATCAAAACAGGGGGCGTATATAGCAATCAGCCCCAGCATTTT.

This clonotype has ten or more counts. This chain joins TRBV10-2 and TRBJ2-1; possibly TRBD1 or TRBD2 for D (6 bases each). In germline, CDR1 is WSHSY, CDR2 SAAADI. Trimming removed 7 bases at V and 3 bases at J, with 13 bases between. There are 14 residues in the CDR3. The CDR3 DNA reads TGCGCCAGCAAGTGGGGGGCCAGCTACAATGAGCAGTTCTTC. It translates to CASKWGASYNEQFF.

A single count supports this clonotype. The chain uses TRBV20-1 and TRBJ1-1, with no clear D. Germline V CDR1 and CDR2: DFQATT, SNEGSKA (reference sequence). Deletions cut 2 bases from V and 11 bases from J, with 6 bases between. CDR3 size: 9 residues. DNA of the CDR3: TGCAGTGCTAGAATCGGGGCTTTCTTT. Its translation is CSARIGAFF.

This clonotype was seen at least ten times. V and J are TRBV20-1 and TRBJ1-5; D gene uncertain. V was clipped by 1 base and J by 8 bases, with 12 bases between them. This CDR3 region has 13 residues. Germline values: CDR1 DFQATT, CDR2 SNEGSKA (reference sequence). The CDR3 protein is CSARVTTWEPQHF. CDR3 sequence (DNA): TGCAGTGCTAGAGTCACCACTTGGGAGCCCCAGCATTTT.

This rearrangement joins TRBV29-1 to TRBJ1-2; perhaps TRBD1 as D (5 bases). CDR1 is SQVTM and CDR2 is ANQGSEA in the germline V gene. This CDR3 is 11 amino acids long. Between the trimmed V and J ends, which lost 5 bases and 8 bases, there was a span of 12 bases. In DNA, the CDR3 is TGCAGCGTTATCCAGGGACGAGGCTACACCTTC. Protein product: CSVIQGRGYTF.

The chain carries TRBV15 and TRBJ1-5, with 7 bases matching TRBD1. The length of the CDR3 is 15 residues. CDR1 is LNHNV, CDR2 YYDKDF, per germline (reference sequence). V was clipped by 1 base and J by 6 bases; unmatched bases: 6. The CDR3 nucleotides are TGTGCCACCAGCAGAGGACGGGACAGTCTTCAGCCCCAGCATTTT. Its protein is CATSRGRDSLQPQHF.

The sample holds many counts of this clonotype. The V call is TRBV10-3, the J call TRBJ1-1; a possible D gene is TRBD1 (5 bases). Trimming took off 4 bases at V and 0 bases at J, with 9 bases between the two ends. In germline, CDR1 is ENHRY, CDR2 SYGVKD. The CDR3 loop spans 14 amino acids. CDR3 loop: CAISVGGVNTEAFF. In DNA, the CDR3 is TGTGCCATCAGTGTAGGAGGGGTGAACACTGAAGCTTTCTTT.

This clonotype showed up many times. The chain links TRBV6-5 to TRBJ2-5; a weak D match, TRBD1 (6 bases). The CDR3 runs to 12 residues. Germline CDR1 is MNHEY and CDR2 is SVGAGI. V lost 2 bases, J lost 9 bases, and 10 bases lay in between. The DNA of the CDR3 is TGTGCCAGCAGTTACCCAGGGGCACCCCAGTACTTC. Protein product: CASSYPGAPQYF.

This chain links TRBV7-9 with TRBJ2-5; D is perhaps TRBD2 (5 bases). CDR1 SEHNR and CDR2 FQNEAQ come from the germline V gene (reference sequence). Trimming took 8 bases from V and 3 from J, leaving 13 bases between them. The CDR3 has 13 residues. The CDR3 DNA sequence: TGTGCCAGCGAAGCTGGGCGGGAAGAGACCCAGTACTTC. Its protein is CASEAGREETQYF.

At least ten counts were recorded for this clonotype. The chain has TRBV5-1 and TRBJ2-3, with 9 positions matching TRBD2. With 4 bases clipped from V and 0 bases from J, the junction kept 6 bases outside the gene matches. Germline V gives CDR1 SGHRS, CDR2 YFSETQ. This CDR3 has 16 amino acids. CDR3 residues: CASSGRLAASTDTQYF. The CDR3, as DNA: TGCGCCAGCAGCGGCAGACTAGCGGCTAGCACAGATACGCAGTATTTT.

This clonotype was recorded at least ten times. The chain employs TRBV29-1 and TRBJ2-7, with 8 bases that match TRBD1. The CDR3 has 13 amino acids. Trimming removed 5 bases from V and 5 bases from J; junction bases left unmatched: 8. CDR1 and CDR2 (germline): SQVTM, ANQGSEA. CDR3 amino acids: CSVTLDRGHEQYF. The CDR3 DNA is TGCAGCGTTACTCTTGACAGGGGTCACGAGCAGTACTTC.

This clonotype was seen many times. The chain joins TRBV7-8 to TRBJ2-1; possibly TRBD2 for D (6 bases). V lost 1 base to trimming and J lost 2 bases, with 15 bases between them. This CDR3 spans 17 amino acids. The germline V gene has CDR1 SGHVS and CDR2 FQNEAQ. CDR3 sequence reads: CASSLGRPSAPYNEQFF. Here the CDR3 DNA reads TGTGCCAGCAGCTTAGGCCGGCCTAGCGCACCCTACAATGAGCAGTTCTTC.

A word on this clonotype: This may be a read error, as it is one base from a much larger clone. The rearrangement joins TRBV5-1 to TRBJ2-1, with TRBD2 identical over 11 bases. This CDR3 contains 15 residues. Per germline, CDR1 SGHRS and CDR2 YFSETQ. The V segment lost 4 bases and the J segment 7 bases; nucleotides outside the gene matches: 7. CDR3: CASSTPSGRTNEQFF. The CDR3, as DNA: TGCGCCAGCAGCACCCCTAGCGGGAGGACTAATGAGCAGTTCTTC.

This clonotype is a singleton in its sample. A much larger clone differs by one base, so this may be a read error. This CDR3 is missing its conserved last phenylalanine or tryptophan, likely due to a read error. V and J are TRBV12-3 or TRBV12-4 and TRBJ2-3; D unclear. This CDR3 is 13 amino acids long. The V end lost 1 base, the J end lost 4 bases, and 6 bases lay between the germline ends. CDR3 loop: CASSLDPADTQYL. CDR3 in DNA: TGTGCCAGCAGTTTAGACCCCGCAGATACGCAGTATCTT.

The rearrangement uses TRBV6-1 and TRBJ2-2, with D unclear. V lost 6 bases, J lost 2 bases, and 22 bases lay in between. The germline CDR1 and CDR2 sequences are MNHNS and SASEGT. This CDR3 comprises 18 residues. This CDR3 is CASSLSPTALENTGELFF. The CDR3 region has the DNA TGTGCCAGCAGCCTGTCTCCCACAGCCCTAGAAAACACCGGGGAGCTGTTTTTT.

This clonotype was counted between two and nine times. This chain joins TRBV20-1 and TRBJ2-3, with 8 nucleotides matching TRBD2. The V segment lost 4 bases and the J segment 5 bases; nucleotides outside the gene matches: 5. The germline CDR1 and CDR2 sequences are DFQATT and SNEGSKA (reference sequence). The CDR3 covers 13 residues. CDR3 coding DNA: TGCAGTGCTAACAGCGGGAGTGGAGATACGCAGTATTTT. Protein product: CSANSGSGDTQYF.

The rearrangement uses TRBV5-1 and TRBJ2-3; D remains ambiguous. This CDR3 region has 13 residues. The V gene lost 2 bases and the J gene lost 3 bases, with 7 bases spanning the gap. The germline gives CDR1 SGHRS, CDR2 YFSETQ. CDR3 DNA sequence: TGCGCCAGCAGCTTCAAACAGACAGATACGCAGTATTTT. Residues: CASSFKQTDTQYF.

This clonotype was recorded many times. The rearrangement uses TRBV20-1 and TRBJ2-3; D is perhaps TRBD1 or TRBD2 (5 bases each). The CDR3 is 11 residues long. Germline V gene data show CDR1 as DFQATT and CDR2 as SNEGSKA (reference sequence). V shed 3 bases and J shed 13 bases, with 14 bases lying between them. CDR3: CSASGGRVKYF. The CDR3 region has the DNA TGCAGTGCTAGTGGGGGTCGTGTCAAGTATTTT.

At least ten counts were recorded for this clonotype. The gene calls are TRBV29-1 and TRBJ2-1, with 7 bases aligning to TRBD1. The CDR3 is 14 residues long. V shed 6 bases, J shed 6 bases, and the junction held 11 bases outside the gene matches. CDR1 is SQVTM, CDR2 ANQGSEA, per germline. Written as DNA, the CDR3 is TGCAGCGTACCGCCAGGGGGTCCCGGCAATGAGCAGTTCTTC. Translated: CSVPPGGPGNEQFF.

In its sample, this clonotype was seen many times. The J gene is TRBJ1-6, the V gene TRBV20-1; D is uncertain. Per the germline V gene, CDR1 is DFQATT and CDR2 is SNEGSKA (reference sequence). The V gene lost 4 bases and the J gene lost 8 bases, with 12 bases spanning the gap. This CDR3 spans 13 amino acids. In nucleotides, the CDR3 is TGCAGTGCTACACAGTGGGCGGATTCACCCCTCCACTTT. It is translated as CSATQWADSPLHF.

The CDR3: CASGLVGLSYEQYF. CDR3 coding DNA: TGTGCTAGTGGTTTGGTAGGGCTCTCCTACGAGCAGTACTTC. The chain is built from TRBV12-5 and TRBJ2-7; D is unclear. Trimming took 0 bases from V and 0 from J, leaving 6 bases between them. Germline assignment: CDR1 LGHNT and CDR2 FRNRAP. The CDR3 totals 14 residues.

This clonotype was recorded at least ten times. The chain has TRBV5-6 and TRBJ1-1, with D maybe TRBD1 (5 bases). From germline, CDR1 is SGHDT and CDR2 YYEEEE. V lost 0 bases and J lost 3, with 12 bases in between. The CDR3 consists of 15 residues. The chain's CDR3 is CASSLGSGRYTEAFF. CDR3 nucleotides: TGTGCCAGCAGCTTGGGATCAGGGCGTTACACTGAAGCTTTCTTT.

The table lists this clonotype with many counts. DNA of the CDR3: TGCGCCAGCAGCTTTGGGACAGGGGCCTTCCTATTGTCCTACGAGCAGTACTTC. Translating it yields CASSFGTGAFLLSYEQYF. V and J are TRBV5-1 and TRBJ2-7, with 10 bases identical to TRBD1. The V gene end was trimmed by 2 bases and the J gene end by 1 base; junction bases not matched to a gene: 12. The CDR3 length is 18 residues. The germline V gene has CDR1 SGHRS and CDR2 YFSETQ.

This chain joins TRBV9 and TRBJ2-3; 7 nucleotides align to TRBD2. Per germline, CDR1 SGDLS and CDR2 YYNGEE. The CDR3 is 15 residues long. Trimming took 0 bases from V and 7 from J; bases not matched to a gene: 8. CDR3 protein: CASSVVGEGRYTQYF. CDR3 DNA sequence: TGTGCCAGCAGCGTAGTGGGGGAGGGCCGCTATACGCAGTATTTT.